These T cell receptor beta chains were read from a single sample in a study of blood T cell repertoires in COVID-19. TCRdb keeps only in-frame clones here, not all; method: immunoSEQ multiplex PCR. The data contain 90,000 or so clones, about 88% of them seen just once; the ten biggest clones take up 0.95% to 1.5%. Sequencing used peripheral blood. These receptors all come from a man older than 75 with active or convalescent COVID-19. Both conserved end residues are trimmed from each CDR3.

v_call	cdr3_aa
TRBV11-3	ASSLFSNTEAF
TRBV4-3	ASSHKGQGGEKLF
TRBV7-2	ASSLQGTGNTIY
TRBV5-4	ASSLALAGGIREQY
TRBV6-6	ASRADAGAYNEQF
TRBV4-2	ASSQDVGASSSYNEQF
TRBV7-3	ASSPLAGVADTQY
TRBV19	ASSGQYNSPLH
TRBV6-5	ASSSRHGDTEAF
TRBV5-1	ASTLGLGASFLVYEQY
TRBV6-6	ASEGKVHEQF
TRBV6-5	ASSYSSSGNEQF
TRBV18	ASSPGRSNQPQH
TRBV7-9	ASSPMTGAYGYT
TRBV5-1	ASSTSPGGATGELF
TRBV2	ASMDSHQPQH
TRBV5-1	ASSLAAATRGAKNIQY
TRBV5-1	ASSFPKETQY
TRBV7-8	ASSAREGGTDTQY
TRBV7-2	ASSLDRAGTEAF
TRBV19	ASSRGLAGSYEQY
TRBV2	ASSEARLSYNEQF
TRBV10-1	ASSEVGETRGSVGGYT
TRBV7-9	ASSRGQNTGELF
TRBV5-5	ASSLTGTAYGYT
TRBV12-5	ASGLAGTGELF